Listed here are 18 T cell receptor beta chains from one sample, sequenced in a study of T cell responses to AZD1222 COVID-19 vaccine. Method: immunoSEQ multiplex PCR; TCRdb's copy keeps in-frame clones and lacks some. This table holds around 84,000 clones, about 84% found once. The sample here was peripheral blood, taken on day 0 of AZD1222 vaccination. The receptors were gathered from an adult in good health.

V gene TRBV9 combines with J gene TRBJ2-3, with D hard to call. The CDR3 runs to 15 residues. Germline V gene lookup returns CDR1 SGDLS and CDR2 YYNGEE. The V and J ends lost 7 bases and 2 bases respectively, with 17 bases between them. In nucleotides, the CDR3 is TGTGCCAGCGATAAGTCGTCTTTACACACAGATACGCAGTATTTT. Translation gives CASDKSSLHTDTQYF.

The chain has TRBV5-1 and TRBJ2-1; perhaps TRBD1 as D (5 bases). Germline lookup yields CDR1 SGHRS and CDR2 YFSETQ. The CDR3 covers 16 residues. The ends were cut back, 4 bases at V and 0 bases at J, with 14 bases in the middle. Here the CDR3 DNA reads TGCGCCAGCAGCGGCGACAGTTATAGCTCCTACAATGAGCAGTTCTTC. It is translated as CASSGDSYSSYNEQFF.

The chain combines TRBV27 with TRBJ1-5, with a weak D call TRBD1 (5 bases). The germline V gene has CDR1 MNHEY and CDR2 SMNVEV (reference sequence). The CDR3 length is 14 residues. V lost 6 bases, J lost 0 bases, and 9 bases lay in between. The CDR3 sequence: CASRNRNSNQPQHF. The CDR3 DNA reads TGTGCCAGCAGAAACAGGAATAGCAATCAGCCCCAGCATTTT.

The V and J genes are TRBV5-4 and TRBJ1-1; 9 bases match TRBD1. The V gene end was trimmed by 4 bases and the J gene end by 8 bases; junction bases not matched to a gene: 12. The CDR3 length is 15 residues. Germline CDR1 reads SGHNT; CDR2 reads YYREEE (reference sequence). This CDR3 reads CASSVGQGNKREAFF. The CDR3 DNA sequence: TGTGCCAGCAGCGTAGGACAGGGGAATAAACGCGAAGCTTTCTTT.

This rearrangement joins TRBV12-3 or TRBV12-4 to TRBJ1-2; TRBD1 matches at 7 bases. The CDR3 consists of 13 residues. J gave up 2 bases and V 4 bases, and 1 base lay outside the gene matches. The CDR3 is CASSSDRNYGYTF. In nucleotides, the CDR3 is TGTGCCAGCAGTTCGGACAGGAACTATGGCTACACCTTC.

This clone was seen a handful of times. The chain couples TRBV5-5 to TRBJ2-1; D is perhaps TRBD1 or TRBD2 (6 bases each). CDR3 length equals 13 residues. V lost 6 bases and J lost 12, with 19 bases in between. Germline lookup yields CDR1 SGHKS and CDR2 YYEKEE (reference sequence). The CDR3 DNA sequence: TGTGCCAGCACGATCCTAGGGGGAGGAACGCAGTTCTTC. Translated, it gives CASTILGGGTQFF.

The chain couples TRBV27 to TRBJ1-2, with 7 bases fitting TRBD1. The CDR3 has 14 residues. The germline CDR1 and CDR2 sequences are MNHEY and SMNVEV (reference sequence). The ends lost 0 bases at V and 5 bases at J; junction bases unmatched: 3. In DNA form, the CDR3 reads TGTGCCAGCAGTTTATCAGGGGGCGGGTATGGCTACACCTTC. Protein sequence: CASSLSGGGYGYTF.

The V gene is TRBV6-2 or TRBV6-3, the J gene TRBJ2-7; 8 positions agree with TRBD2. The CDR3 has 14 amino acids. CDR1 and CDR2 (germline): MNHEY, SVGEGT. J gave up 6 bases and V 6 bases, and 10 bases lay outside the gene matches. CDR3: CASSQPGLVLEQYF. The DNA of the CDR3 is TGTGCCAGCAGCCAACCGGGACTAGTTCTCGAGCAGTACTTC.

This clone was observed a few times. The CDR3 DNA reads as TGCGCCAGCAGCTTGGAACCAGGGGGCGACTATGGCTACACCTTC. This encodes CASSLEPGGDYGYTF. The chain uses TRBV5-1 and TRBJ1-2; 8 bases match TRBD1. J lost 3 bases, V lost 0 bases, and 4 bases had no gene match. Germline V gene data show CDR1 as SGHRS and CDR2 as YFSETQ. This CDR3 spans 15 amino acids.

The CDR3 DNA is TGTGCCAGCAGCTTAGGTGCGGGAGCCCAAGAGACCCAGTACTTC. Its protein product is CASSLGAGAQETQYF. This chain uses TRBV7-2 with TRBJ2-5; 7 bases agree with TRBD2. The CDR3 contains 15 residues. The ends lost 1 base at V and 1 base at J; junction bases unmatched: 3. Germline loops: CDR1 SGHTA, CDR2 FQGNSA. The complete variable domain, with remaining parts taken from reference TRBV7-2 and TRBJ2-5, reads GAGVSQSPSNKVTEKGKDVELRCDPISGHTALYWYRQSLGQGLEFLIYFQGNSAPDKSGLPSDRFSAERTGGSVSTLTIQRTQQEDSAVYLCASSLGAGAQETQYFGPGTRLLVL.

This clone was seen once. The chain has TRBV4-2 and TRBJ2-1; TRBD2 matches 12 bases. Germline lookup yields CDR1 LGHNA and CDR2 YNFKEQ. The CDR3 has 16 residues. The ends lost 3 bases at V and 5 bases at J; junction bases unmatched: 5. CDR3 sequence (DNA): TGTGCCAGCAGCCACGCTCGGACTAGCGGGAACAATGAGCAGTTCTTC. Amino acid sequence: CASSHARTSGNNEQFF.

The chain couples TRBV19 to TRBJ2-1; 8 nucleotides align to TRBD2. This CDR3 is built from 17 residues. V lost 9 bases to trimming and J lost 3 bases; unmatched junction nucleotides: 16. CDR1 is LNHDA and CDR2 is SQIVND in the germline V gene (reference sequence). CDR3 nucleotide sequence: TGTGCCAGCAGGCAACGAATGACTAGCGACCTCTACAATGAGCAGTTCTTC. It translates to CASRQRMTSDLYNEQFF.

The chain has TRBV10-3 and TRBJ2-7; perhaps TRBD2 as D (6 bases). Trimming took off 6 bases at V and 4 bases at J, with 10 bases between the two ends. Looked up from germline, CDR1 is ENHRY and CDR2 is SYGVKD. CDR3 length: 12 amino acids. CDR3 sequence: CAIRGTGYEQYF. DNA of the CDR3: TGTGCCATCAGGGGGACTGGTTACGAGCAGTACTTC.

The CDR3 DNA is TGCGCCAGCAGCACAGGGCCAGCCAATGAAAAACTGTTTTTT. This sequence encodes CASSTGPANEKLFF. This chain uses TRBV4-3 with TRBJ1-4; a weak D match, TRBD1 (6 bases). V was trimmed by 5 bases and J by 5 bases, leaving 12 bases between them. CDR1 and CDR2 (germline): LGHNA, YSLEER. The CDR3 has 14 amino acids.

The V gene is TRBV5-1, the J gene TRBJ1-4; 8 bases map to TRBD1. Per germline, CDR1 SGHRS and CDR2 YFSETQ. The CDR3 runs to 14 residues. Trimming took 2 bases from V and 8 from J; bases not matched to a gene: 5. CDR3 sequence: CASSLTGGEEKLFF. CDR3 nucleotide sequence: TGCGCCAGCAGCTTAACAGGGGGTGAGGAAAAACTGTTTTTT.

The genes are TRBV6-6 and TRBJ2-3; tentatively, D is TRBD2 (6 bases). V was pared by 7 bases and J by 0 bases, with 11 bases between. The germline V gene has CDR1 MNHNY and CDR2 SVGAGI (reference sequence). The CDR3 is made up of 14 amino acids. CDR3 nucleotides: TGTGCCAGCATCAACGGGGGTAGCACAGATACGCAGTATTTT. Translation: CASINGGSTDTQYF.

The CDR3 DNA is TGTGCCAGCAGCGAGGCCACGACTAACTATGGCTACACCTTC. Translated, it gives CASSEATTNYGYTF. The genes are TRBV2 and TRBJ1-2; D gene uncertain. CDR3 length: 14 amino acids. Trimming shortened V by 6 bases and J by 0 bases, and 11 bases separated the two germline ends. Germline CDR1 is SNHLY and CDR2 is FYNNEI.

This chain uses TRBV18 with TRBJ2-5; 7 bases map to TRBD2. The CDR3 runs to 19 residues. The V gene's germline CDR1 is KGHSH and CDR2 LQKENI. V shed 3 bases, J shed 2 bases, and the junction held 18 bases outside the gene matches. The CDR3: CASSPLPPLAGRPQETQYF. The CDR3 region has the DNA TGTGCCAGCTCACCTCTCCCCCCCTTAGCGGGCCGCCCACAAGAGACCCAGTACTTC.